Shown below are 5 T cell receptor beta chains from a single sample sequenced in a study of blood T cell repertoires in COVID-19. Libraries were prepared by immunoSEQ multiplex PCR; TCRdb keeps only in-frame clonotypes and omits some of them. The data contain under 300,000 clones, around four fifths of them singletons. Sequencing input: peripheral blood. These receptors were collected from a woman in her forties or fifties who had recovered from COVID-19.

The chain has TRBV12-2 and TRBJ2-7; the D call in the table, TRBD2, was not verified against the DNA. TRBV12-2 is labeled a pseudogene. The CDR3 has 15 residues. CDR3 region: CASRFHSGGSYEQYF. CDR3 coding DNA: TGTGCAAGTCGCTTCCATAGCGGGGGCTCCTACGAGCAGTACTTC.

The rearrangement links TRBV5-1 to TRBJ2-1, with 10 nucleotides matching TRBD2. The germline V gene has CDR1 SGHRS and CDR2 YFSETQ. Trimming took 4 bases from V and 4 from J; bases not matched to a gene: 5. The CDR3 contains 15 residues. CDR3 nucleotide sequence: TGCGCCAGCAGCACCGAACTAGCGGGGTACAATGAGCAGTTCTTC. This translates into CASSTELAGYNEQFF. Filled out from reference TRBV5-1 and TRBJ2-1, the complete variable domain reads KAGVTQTPRYLIKTRGQQVTLSCSPISGHRSVSWYQQTPGQGLQFLFEYFSETQRNKGNFPGRFSGRQFSNSRSEMNVSTLELGDSALYLCASSTELAGYNEQFFGPGTRLTVL.

The chain employs TRBV20-1 and TRBJ2-7; D ambiguous. The germline gives CDR1 DFQATT, CDR2 SNEGSKA (reference sequence). Deletions cut 5 bases from V and 4 bases from J, with 9 bases between. This CDR3 is built from 11 residues. CDR3 nucleotides: TGCAGTGCTGGCCCATTTTACGAGCAGTACTTC. It yields the protein CSAGPFYEQYF.

In this sample, this clone turned up many times. The V gene is TRBV6-2 or TRBV6-3, the J gene TRBJ2-5, with D unresolved. The CDR3 has 13 residues. CDR1 is MNHEY, CDR2 SVGEGT, per germline. V lost 4 bases and J 2 bases, leaving 8 bases between the germline ends. CDR3 in amino acids: CASSSAEQETQYF. DNA of the CDR3: TGTGCCAGCAGTTCTGCAGAACAAGAGACCCAGTACTTC.

V usage is TRBV19 and J usage is TRBJ2-2; 10 bases match TRBD2. Germline trimming cut 7 bases from V and 6 bases from J; bases unmatched to any gene: 5. The CDR3 spans 14 residues. The V gene's germline CDR1 is LNHDA and CDR2 SQIVND (reference sequence). Written as DNA, the CDR3 is TGTGCCAGTACCGGGACTAGCGTGGCCGGGGAGCTGTTTTTT. This gives the protein CASTGTSVAGELFF.